These 7 T cell receptor beta chains came from one sample sequenced in a study of blood T cell repertoires in COVID-19. Clones were read by immunoSEQ multiplex PCR, and TCRdb kept only the in-frame ones, dropping some. The sample holds 150,000 to 200,000 clones, over 80% seen once. Material: peripheral blood. These receptors were obtained from a man between 65 and 79 years old who had recovered from COVID-19.

CDR3 DNA sequence: TGTGCCAGAAGCTCCATAGCGGGAGTGGGGGATACGCAGTATTTT. Protein: CARSSIAGVGDTQYF. The rearrangement uses TRBV5-3 and TRBJ2-3; TRBD2 matches 9 bases. TRBV5-3 is filed as an ORF, its function uncertain. The J segment lost 6 bases and the V segment lost 3 bases, leaving 8 bases of the junction unmatched. This CDR3 region has 15 residues.

The chain carries TRBV28 and TRBJ2-5; D perhaps matches TRBD1 (6 bases). Per germline, CDR1 MDHEN and CDR2 SYDVKM. Trimming stripped 5 bases from V and 5 bases from J, with 12 bases between. The CDR3 covers 13 residues. The CDR3, as DNA: TGTGCCAGCAGTCCGGACAGCAGGGAGACCCAGTACTTC. Its translation: CASSPDSRETQYF.

The genes are TRBV4-1 and TRBJ1-4; no clear D gene. This CDR3 spans 15 amino acids. Germline V gene lookup returns CDR1 MGHRA and CDR2 YSYEKL. Trimming removed 0 bases at V and 10 bases at J, with 15 bases between. The CDR3 nucleotides read TGCGCCAGCAGCCAAGATTTCGGAACAGCATCAAAACTGTTTTTT. Residues: CASSQDFGTASKLFF.

The gene calls are TRBV3-1 (or the pseudogene TRBV3-2) and TRBJ1-2; 7 bases are a match to TRBD1. This CDR3 region has 14 residues. Per germline, CDR1 LGHDT and CDR2 YNNKEL (reference sequence). The J segment lost 4 bases and the V segment lost 4 bases, leaving 6 bases of the junction unmatched. CDR3 coding DNA: TGTGCCAGCAGCCCCACAGGGGTGGGCTATGGCTACACCTTC. It encodes CASSPTGVGYGYTF.

The chain is built from TRBV23-1 and TRBJ2-2, with TRBD1 as a possible D gene (6 bases). TRBV23-1 is an ORF; its function is uncertain. CDR3 length: 17 residues. Trimming took off 4 bases at V and 2 bases at J, with 17 bases between the two ends. The CDR3 sequence: CASSRPGDRGNTGELFF. In DNA, the CDR3 is TGCGCCAGCAGTCGCCCAGGGGACCGGGGAAACACCGGGGAGCTGTTTTTT.

The rearrangement joins TRBV5-6 to TRBJ2-4, with D possibly being TRBD2 (5 bases). This CDR3 is built from 14 residues. Germline CDR1 reads SGHDT; CDR2 reads YYEEEE. Deletions cut 4 bases from V and 8 bases from J, with 16 bases between. Here the CDR3 reads CASSRRTLGDIQYF. In DNA, the CDR3 is TGTGCCAGCAGCCGACGGACTCTTGGGGACATTCAGTACTTC.

The chain couples TRBV6-2 or TRBV6-3 to TRBJ2-7; the D gene is possibly TRBD2 (5 bases). The CDR3 contains 13 residues. V lost 0 bases, J lost 3 bases, and 6 bases lay in between. The germline V gene has CDR1 MNHEY and CDR2 SVGEGT. The CDR3 loop is CASSYSGSYEQYF. The CDR3 bases are TGTGCCAGCAGTTACTCTGGGAGCTACGAGCAGTACTTC.